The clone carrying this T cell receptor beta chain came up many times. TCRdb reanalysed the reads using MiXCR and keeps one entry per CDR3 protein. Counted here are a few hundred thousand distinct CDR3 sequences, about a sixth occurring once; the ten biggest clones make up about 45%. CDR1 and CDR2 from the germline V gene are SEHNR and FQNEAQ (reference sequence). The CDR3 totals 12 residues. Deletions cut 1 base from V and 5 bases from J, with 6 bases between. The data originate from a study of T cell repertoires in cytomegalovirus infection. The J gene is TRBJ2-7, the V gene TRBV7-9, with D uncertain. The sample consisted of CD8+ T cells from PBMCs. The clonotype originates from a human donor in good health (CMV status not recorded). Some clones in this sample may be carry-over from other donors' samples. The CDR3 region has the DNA TGTGCCAGCAGCTTAGGATCAAACGAGCAGTACTTC. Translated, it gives CASSLGSNEQYF.